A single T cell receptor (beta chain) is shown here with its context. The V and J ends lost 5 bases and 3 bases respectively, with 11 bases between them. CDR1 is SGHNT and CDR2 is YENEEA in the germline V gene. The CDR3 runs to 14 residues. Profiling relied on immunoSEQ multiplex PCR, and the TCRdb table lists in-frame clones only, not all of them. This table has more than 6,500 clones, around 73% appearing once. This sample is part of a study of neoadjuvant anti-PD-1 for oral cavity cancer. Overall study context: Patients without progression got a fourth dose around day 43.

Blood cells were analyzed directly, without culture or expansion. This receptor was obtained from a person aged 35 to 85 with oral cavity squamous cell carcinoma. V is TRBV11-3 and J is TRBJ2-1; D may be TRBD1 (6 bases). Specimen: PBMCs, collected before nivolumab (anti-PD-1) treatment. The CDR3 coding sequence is TGTGCCAGCAGCCGTGGGGACAACTACAATGAGCAGTTCTTC. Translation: CASSRGDNYNEQFF.